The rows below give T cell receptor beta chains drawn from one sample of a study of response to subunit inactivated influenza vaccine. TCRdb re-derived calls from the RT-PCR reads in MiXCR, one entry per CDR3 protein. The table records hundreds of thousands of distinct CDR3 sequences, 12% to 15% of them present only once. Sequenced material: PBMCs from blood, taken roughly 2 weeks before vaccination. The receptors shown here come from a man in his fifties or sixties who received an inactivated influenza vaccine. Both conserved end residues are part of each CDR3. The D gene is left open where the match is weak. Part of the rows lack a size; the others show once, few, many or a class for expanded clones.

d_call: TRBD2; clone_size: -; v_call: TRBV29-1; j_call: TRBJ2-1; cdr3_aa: CSVVGREGLNEQFF; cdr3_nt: TGCAGCGTTGTTGGACGGGAGGGCCTCAATGAGCAGTTCTTC
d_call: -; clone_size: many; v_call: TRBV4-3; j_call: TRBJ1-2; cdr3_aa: CASSQDLNGGWYGYTF; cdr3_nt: TGCGCCAGCAGCCAAGATCTAAATGGGGGATGGTATGGCTACACCTTC
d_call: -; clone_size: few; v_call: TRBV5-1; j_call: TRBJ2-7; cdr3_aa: CASSSNPGNNYEQYF; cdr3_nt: TGCGCCAGCAGCTCTAATCCGGGAAACAACTACGAGCAGTACTTC
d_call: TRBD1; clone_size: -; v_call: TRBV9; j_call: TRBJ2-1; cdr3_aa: CASSPQGWVEQFF; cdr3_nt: TGTGCCAGCAGCCCACAGGGGTGGGTTGAGCAGTTCTTC
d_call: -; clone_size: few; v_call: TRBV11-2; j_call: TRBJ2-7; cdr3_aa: CASSSQDSGTYEQYF; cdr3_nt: TGTGCCAGCAGCTCTCAGGACAGTGGAACCTACGAGCAGTACTTC
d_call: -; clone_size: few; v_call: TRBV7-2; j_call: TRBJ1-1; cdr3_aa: CASSSEANTNTEAFF; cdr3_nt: TGTGCCAGCAGCTCGGAGGCCAATACCAACACTGAAGCTTTCTTT
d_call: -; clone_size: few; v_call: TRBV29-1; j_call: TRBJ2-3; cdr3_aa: CSVEPGGTDTQYF; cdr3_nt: TGCAGCGTGGAGCCAGGCGGCACAGATACGCAGTATTTT
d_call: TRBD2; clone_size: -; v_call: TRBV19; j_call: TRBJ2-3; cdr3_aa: CASSKSYSGTTQYF; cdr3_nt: TGTGCCAGTAGTAAGTCTTATAGCGGGACCACGCAGTATTTT
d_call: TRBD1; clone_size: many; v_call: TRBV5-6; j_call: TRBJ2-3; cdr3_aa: CASSLVWDRGSDTQYF; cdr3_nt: TGTGCCAGCAGCTTGGTGTGGGACAGGGGATCAGATACGCAGTATTTT
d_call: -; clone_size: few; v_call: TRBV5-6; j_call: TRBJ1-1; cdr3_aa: CASSFYRQNTEAFF; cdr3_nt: TGTGCCAGCAGCTTTTACAGGCAGAACACTGAAGCTTTCTTT
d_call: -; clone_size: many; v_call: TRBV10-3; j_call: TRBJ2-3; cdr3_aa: CAIKEGGGADTQYF; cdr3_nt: TGTGCCATCAAAGAGGGCGGGGGCGCGGATACGCAGTATTTT
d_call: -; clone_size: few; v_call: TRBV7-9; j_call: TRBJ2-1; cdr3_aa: CASSGDLNNEQFF; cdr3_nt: TGTGCCAGCAGCGGGGACCTAAACAATGAGCAGTTCTTC
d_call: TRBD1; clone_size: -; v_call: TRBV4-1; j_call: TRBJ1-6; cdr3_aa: CASSHPGQGLNSPLHF; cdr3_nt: TGCGCCAGCAGCCACCCAGGACAGGGTTTGAATTCACCCCTCCACTTT
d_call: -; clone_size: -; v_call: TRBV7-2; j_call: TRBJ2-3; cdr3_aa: CASGQPSTDTQYF; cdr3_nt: TGTGCCAGCGGACAGCCCAGCACAGATACGCAGTATTTT
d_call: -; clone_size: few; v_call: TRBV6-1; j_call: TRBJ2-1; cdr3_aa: CASSEQYYNEQFF; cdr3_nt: TGTGCCAGCAGTGAACAGTATTACAATGAGCAGTTCTTC
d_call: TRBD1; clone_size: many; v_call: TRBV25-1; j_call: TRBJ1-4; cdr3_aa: CASSEGQGRGEKLFF; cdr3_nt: TGTGCCAGCAGTGAGGGACAGGGAAGAGGAGAAAAACTGTTTTTT
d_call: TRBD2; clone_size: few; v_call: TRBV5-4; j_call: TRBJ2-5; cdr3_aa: CASSPAGGRRRETQYF; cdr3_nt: TGTGCCAGCAGCCCTGCGGGGGGGCGTCGAAGAGAGACCCAGTACTTC